This is a list of T cell receptor beta chains from one sample in a study of T cells in Graves' hyperthyroidism and ophthalmopathy. TCRdb re-derived calls from the multiplex PCR reads in MiXCR, one entry per CDR3 protein. Counted here are around 700,000 distinct CDR3 sequences, 18% occurring once; the ten biggest clones make up 16%. Input material: blood. These receptor sequences come from a woman between 50 and 59 years old with Graves' hyperthyroidism that later progressed to Graves' ophthalmopathy. The CDR3 runs from the conserved cysteine through the conserved F or W. A D gene is named only where the DNA matches it firmly. Expanded clones get a size class; other rows say once, few or many, or leave the size out.

TRBD2 TRBJ2-7 TRBV19 15 - CASSRLAGELYEQYF TGTGCCAGTAGTAGATTAGCGGGGGAGCTCTACGAGCAGTACTTC
- TRBJ2-3 TRBV19 15 - CASSIAQGPTDTQYF TGTGCCAGTAGTATAGCTCAGGGGCCCACAGATACGCAGTATTTT
- TRBJ1-2 TRBV9 11 few CASSAYYGYTF TGTGCCAGCAGCGCTTATTATGGCTACACCTTC
TRBD2 TRBJ2-5 TRBV6-1 18 - CASSEAQVAGGLAETQYF TGTGCCAGCAGTGAAGCGCAAGTAGCGGGGGGACTAGCGGAGACCCAGTACTTC
- TRBJ1-5 TRBV7-8 16 few CASSPPRRSHNQPQHF TGTGCCAGCAGCCCTCCCCGCAGGTCTCACAATCAGCCCCAGCATTTT
- TRBJ2-1 TRBV9 17 many CASSVVSWTGSYNEQFF TGTGCCAGCAGCGTAGTAAGTTGGACGGGATCCTACAATGAGCAGTTCTTC
- TRBJ2-5 TRBV29-1 10 few CSVTGETQYF TGCAGCGTTACTGGCGAGACCCAGTACTTC
- TRBJ1-2 TRBV15 15 - CATSRGGWGLDGYTF TGTGCCACCAGCAGAGGGGGTTGGGGGTTGGATGGCTACACCTTC
- TRBJ2-5 TRBV12-3/TRBV12-4 13 many CASSWVEQETQYF TGTGCCAGCAGTTGGGTAGAACAAGAGACCCAGTACTTC
- TRBJ2-6 TRBV29-1 13 - CSVVRVGANVLTF TGCAGCGTTGTAAGGGTGGGGGCCAACGTCCTGACTTTC
- TRBJ2-7 TRBV6-5 14 many CASSYSQASYEQYF TGTGCCAGCAGTTACTCTCAGGCCAGCTACGAGCAGTACTTC
- TRBJ1-1 TRBV3-1 11 many CASSYGTEAFF TGTGCCAGCAGCTACGGGACTGAAGCTTTCTTT
TRBD1 TRBJ1-5 TRBV12-3/TRBV12-4 14 many CASSFRTGNQPQHF TGTGCCAGCAGTTTCCGGACAGGGAATCAGCCCCAGCATTTT
- TRBJ1-1 TRBV4-2 14 many CASSQVGRGTEAFF TGTGCCAGCAGCCAAGTCGGCAGGGGCACTGAAGCTTTCTTT
TRBD2 TRBJ2-1 TRBV6-2/TRBV6-3 15 few CASRSSGGASDEQFF TGTGCCAGCAGGTCTAGCGGGGGAGCGTCCGATGAGCAGTTCTTC
- TRBJ1-6 TRBV4-2 14 few CASSQETGNSPLHF TGTGCCAGCAGCCAAGAGACTGGGAATTCACCCCTCCACTTT
- TRBJ2-7 TRBV7-6 12 few CASSLAASEQYF TGTGCCAGCAGCTTAGCGGCGTCAGAACAGTACTTC
- TRBJ2-2 TRBV12-3/TRBV12-4 13 - CASSFGQTGELFF TGTGCCAGCAGTTTTGGACAAACCGGGGAGCTGTTTTTT
- TRBJ2-3 TRBV7-9 17 few CASSLEGGLAFTDTQYF TGTGCCAGCAGCTTAGAGGGGGGCTTAGCCTTCACAGATACGCAGTATTTT
- TRBJ1-1 TRBV13 13 many CASSSGGWTEAFF TGTGCCAGCAGCTCCGGGGGGTGGACTGAAGCTTTCTTT
- TRBJ1-1 TRBV5-4 14 - CAGSSQGMNTEAFF TGTGCCGGCAGCTCCCAGGGAATGAACACTGAAGCTTTCTTT
- TRBJ2-3 TRBV7-3 16 - CASSLGGRGVTDTQYF TGTGCCAGCAGCTTGGGGGGCAGGGGGGTCACAGATACGCAGTATTTT
- TRBJ1-2 TRBV6-2/TRBV6-3 14 many CASTRVGGGHGYTF TGTGCCAGCACACGGGTAGGGGGAGGACATGGCTACACCTTC
- TRBJ2-5 TRBV3-1 15 many CASSQDASTKETQYF TGTGCCAGCAGCCAAGACGCCAGTACTAAAGAGACCCAGTACTTC
- TRBJ2-5 TRBV10-1 13 - CASSDEYQETQYF TGCGCCAGCAGTGACGAGTACCAAGAGACCCAGTACTTC
- TRBJ2-5 TRBV3-1 16 many CASSQASLNAQETQYF TGTGCCAGCAGCCAAGCCAGCCTAAACGCCCAAGAGACCCAGTACTTC
TRBD1 TRBJ1-5 TRBV12-3/TRBV12-4 14 many CASRKTGGQQPQHF TGTGCCAGCAGGAAGACAGGGGGCCAACAGCCCCAGCATTTT
- TRBJ2-7 TRBV12-3/TRBV12-4 12 many CASGTQFYEQYF TGTGCCAGCGGGACGCAATTCTACGAGCAGTACTTC
- TRBJ2-2 TRBV5-1 15 - CASSSTVYNTGELFF TGCGCCAGCAGCTCGACAGTATATAACACCGGGGAGCTGTTTTTT
- TRBJ1-5 TRBV30 14 few CAWSVLAGNQPQHF TGTGCCTGGAGTGTACTGGCAGGCAATCAGCCCCAGCATTTT
TRBD1 TRBJ1-2 TRBV3-1 16 many CASSPEIGTGGNGYTF TGTGCCAGCAGCCCGGAAATCGGGACAGGGGGCAATGGCTACACCTTC
- TRBJ1-5 TRBV6-5 15 - CASSYSLPSNQPQHF TGTGCCAGCAGTTACTCGCTTCCAAGCAATCAGCCCCAGCATTTT
- TRBJ2-7 TRBV4-1 14 - CASSQSTGFYEQYF TGCGCCAGCAGCCAGTCCACAGGGTTCTACGAGCAGTACTTC
TRBD1 TRBJ1-1 TRBV7-8 16 many CASSTRDSTMNTEAFF TGTGCCAGCAGCACGAGGGACAGCACCATGAACACTGAAGCTTTCTTT
- TRBJ2-5 TRBV7-8 14 many CASSPGRIQETQYF TGTGCCAGCAGCCCTGGACGAATACAAGAGACCCAGTACTTC
- TRBJ2-3 TRBV29-1 13 - CSVNYGEKDTQYF TGCAGCGTTAACTACGGGGAAAAGGATACGCAGTATTTT
- TRBJ2-7 TRBV7-2 15 many CASSSTAGDPYEQYF TGTGCCAGCAGCTCCACGGCTGGGGATCCCTACGAGCAGTACTTC
- TRBJ2-3 TRBV9 14 many CASSVARGTDTQYF TGTGCCAGCAGCGTAGCTCGGGGCACAGATACGCAGTATTTT
- TRBJ2-6 TRBV7-2 17 - CASSLQGPFSGANVLTF TGTGCCAGCAGCTTACAGGGGCCCTTCTCTGGGGCCAACGTCCTGACTTTC
- TRBJ1-2 TRBV20-1 12 - CSARVLNYGYTF TGCAGTGCCCGGGTCCTCAACTATGGCTACACCTTC
TRBD2 TRBJ2-1 TRBV30 14 many CAWTSGLAGNEQFF TGTGCCTGGACCTCGGGACTAGCGGGCAATGAGCAGTTCTTC
TRBD2 TRBJ2-1 TRBV9 17 few CASSPRSTSGVMNEQFF TGTGCCAGCAGCCCTCGTAGCACTAGCGGGGTGATGAATGAGCAGTTCTTC
- TRBJ2-1 TRBV10-3 14 - CAIRGPGDDNEQFF TGTGCCATCAGGGGCCCGGGCGACGACAATGAGCAGTTCTTC
TRBD1 TRBJ2-3 TRBV10-3 13 few CAMGTGRTDTQYF TGTGCCATGGGGACAGGGAGGACAGATACGCAGTATTTT
TRBD1 TRBJ2-1 TRBV20-1 17 many CSARVESGQGSDNEQFF TGCAGTGCTAGAGTGGAGAGTGGACAGGGGTCCGACAATGAGCAGTTCTTC
- TRBJ1-1 TRBV6-1 15 few CASIGWRGFNTEAFF TGTGCCAGCATAGGGTGGAGGGGATTTAACACTGAAGCTTTCTTT
- TRBJ2-5 TRBV24-1 16 - CATSDFKGTNQETQYF TGTGCCACCAGTGATTTCAAGGGTACCAACCAAGAGACCCAGTACTTC
TRBD1 TRBJ1-2 TRBV20-1 14 - CSARYKQGLGGYTF TGCAGTGCTAGATACAAACAGGGGTTAGGCGGCTACACCTTC
TRBD1 TRBJ2-3 TRBV6-2/TRBV6-3 13 few CASMDRGTDTQYF TGTGCCAGCATGGACAGGGGCACAGATACGCAGTATTTT
- TRBJ2-1 TRBV3-1 13 many CASSHRGGDEQFF TGTGCCAGCAGCCACCGGGGTGGGGATGAGCAGTTCTTC
- TRBJ1-1 TRBV7-2 13 - CASSFGQGGEAFF TGTGCCAGCAGCTTCGGGCAAGGGGGGGAAGCTTTCTTT
- TRBJ1-2 TRBV3-1 12 few CASTGADYGYTF TGTGCCAGCACGGGGGCAGACTATGGCTACACCTTC
TRBD2 TRBJ2-1 TRBV30 14 few CAWTASGAGGSQFF TGTGCCTGGACTGCGAGCGGGGCGGGGGGATCTCAGTTCTTC
- TRBJ1-1 TRBV20-1 13 few CSARVPTGTEAFF TGCAGTGCTAGGGTCCCAACGGGGACTGAAGCTTTCTTT
- TRBJ1-4 TRBV5-4 15 - CASSLGGYLNEKLFF TGTGCCAGCAGCCTGGGGGGCTACCTCAACGAAAAACTGTTTTTT
- TRBJ1-2 TRBV6-1 16 - CASSQTPGGLGYGYTF TGTGCCAGCAGCCAAACTCCGGGGGGGCTGGGGTATGGCTACACCTTC